This entry describes one TCR beta chain. This record comes from a study of identical twins. MiXCR, run by TCRdb on the 5' RACE reads, gives a single entry per CDR3 protein. The repertoire holds approximately 300,000 distinct CDR3 sequences, with 9.5% as singletons. All donors comprised healthy Caucasians. CDR1 SQVTM and CDR2 ANQGSEA come from the germline V gene. The germline V and J ends were trimmed by 2 bases and 7 bases, with 14 bases remaining between them. The CDR3 runs 14 residues. These data are also associated with another study on yellow fever vaccine responses in identical twins.

The chain has TRBV29-1 and TRBJ1-4; D not resolved. Sequencing was done on a sample of CD8+ T cells sorted from blood. The clonotype originates from a young woman in good health. CDR3 in amino acids: CSVEFAAGGEKLFF. CDR3 in DNA: TGCAGCGTTGAATTTGCGGCCGGCGGTGAAAAACTGTTTTTT. Complete variable domain (other parts from reference TRBV29-1 and TRBJ1-4): SAVISQKPSRDICQRGTSLTIQCQVDSQVTMMFWYRQQPGQSLTLIATANQGSEATYESGFVIDKFPISRPNLTFSTLTVSNMSPEDSSIYLCSVEFAAGGEKLFFGSGTQLSVL.